This note documents a single TCR beta chain sequence. Produced via immunoSEQ multiplex PCR; TCRdb's table is partial and in-frame only. In the table there are more than 25,000 clones, 90% to 95% of which are singletons. This record belongs to a study of control samples from healthy donors and cancer patients. The receptor was derived from a middle-aged man with lung cancer. Sequenced input: PBMCs.

CDR3 bases: TGTGCCAGCAGCTCCGGACAGGGTTTGAACACTGAAGCTTTCTTT. Translation: CASSSGQGLNTEAFF. V gene TRBV7-9 combines with J gene TRBJ1-1, with 8 bases that match TRBD1. The CDR3 consists of 15 residues. Trimming removed 4 bases from V and 0 bases from J; junction bases left unmatched: 4. The germline V gene encodes CDR1 SEHNR and CDR2 FQNEAQ (reference sequence).